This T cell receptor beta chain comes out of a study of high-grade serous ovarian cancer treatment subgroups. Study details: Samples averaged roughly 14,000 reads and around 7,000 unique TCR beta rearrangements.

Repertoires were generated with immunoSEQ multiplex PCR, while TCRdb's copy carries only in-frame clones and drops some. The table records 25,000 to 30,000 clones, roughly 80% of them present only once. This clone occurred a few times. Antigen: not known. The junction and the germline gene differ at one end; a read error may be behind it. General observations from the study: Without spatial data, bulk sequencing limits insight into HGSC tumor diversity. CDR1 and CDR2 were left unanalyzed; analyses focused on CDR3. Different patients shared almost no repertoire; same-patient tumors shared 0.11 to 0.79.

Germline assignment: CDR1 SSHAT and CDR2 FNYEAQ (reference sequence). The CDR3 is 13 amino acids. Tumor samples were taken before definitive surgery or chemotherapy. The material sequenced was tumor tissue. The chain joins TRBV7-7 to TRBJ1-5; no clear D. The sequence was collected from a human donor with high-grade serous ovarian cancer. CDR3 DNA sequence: TGTGCTAGCAGCTTATCCCCCAATCAGCCCCAGCATTTT. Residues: CASSLSPNQPQHF.